These T cell receptor beta chains were read from a single sample in a study of CD8+ T cells in alopecia areata. Sequenced by immunoSEQ multiplex PCR; TCRdb stores in-frame clones only, minus some. The data show fewer than 250,000 clones, with 45% to 65% seen just once and approximately 0.69% held by the top ten. The source material was CD4+ T cells sorted from blood, sampled at week 4, from a patient treated with tofacitinib. The receptors derive from a human donor with alopecia areata. The CDR3 runs from the conserved cysteine through the conserved F or W. D genes are given only for firm matches. Clone size is given for some rows only: seen once, a few or many times, or a class if the clone is expanded.

length	V	D	size	J	DNA	CDR3
16	TRBV6-1	TRBD1	few	TRBJ2-7	TGTGCCAGCAGTGAAGTGGGTCCGGGACAGAGATACGAGCAGTACTTC	CASSEVGPGQRYEQYF
11	TRBV25-1	.	once	TRBJ2-4	TGTGCCAGCAGTGAATTGAACATTCAGTACTTC	CASSELNIQYF
13	TRBV29-1	TRBD1	few	TRBJ2-1	TGCAGCGCCGCCGGACAGGGCAATAGTGAGCAGTTCTTC	CSAAGQGNSEQFF
15	TRBV7-3	.	.	TRBJ2-6	TGTGCCAGCAGCCCAACAGGGCGTGGGGCCAACGTCCTGACTTTC	CASSPTGRGANVLTF
16	TRBV30	TRBD2	.	TRBJ2-2	TGTGCCTGGAGTACACCGGGGACTAGGCGGACCGGGGAGCTGTTTTTT	CAWSTPGTRRTGELFF
11	TRBV5-1	.	.	TRBJ2-5	TGCGCCAGCAGCTGGAGAGAGACCCAGTACTTC	CASSWRETQYF
13	TRBV7-2	.	.	TRBJ2-7	TGTGCCAGCAGCTTAGGGCGGGATTACGAGCAGTACTTC	CASSLGRDYEQYF
15	TRBV6-5	.	.	TRBJ1-1	TGTGCCAGCAGCCCCGGGGCAGGCACGAACACTGAAGCTTTCTTT	CASSPGAGTNTEAFF
16	TRBV5-4	TRBD2	.	TRBJ2-1	TGTGCCAGCAGCCGACCTAGCGGGAGTAGCGACAATGAGCAGTTCTTC	CASSRPSGSSDNEQFF
11	TRBV20-1	.	.	TRBJ1-2	TGCACCTTCCGGGGGGACTATGGCTACACCTTC	CTFRGDYGYTF
13	TRBV27	.	.	TRBJ1-3	TGTGCCAGCAGGTTGAGCTCTGGAAACACCATATATTTT	CASRLSSGNTIYF
15	TRBV9	.	.	TRBJ1-2	TGTGCCAGCAGCGCAGATCCGGGCCTTAACTATGGCTACACCTTC	CASSADPGLNYGYTF
15	TRBV6-5	.	.	TRBJ1-1	TGTGCCAGCAGAGTGAGTGGGGGCACGGGCACTGAAGCTTTCTTT	CASRVSGGTGTEAFF
14	TRBV29-1	.	.	TRBJ2-1	TGCAGTGGGGCGGCGCGCCTGGCCGGCGGTGAGCAGTTCTTC	CSGAARLAGGEQFF
15	TRBV5-1	.	.	TRBJ2-2	TGCGCCAGCAGCCCGGAGGGGGTGACGAATGGGGAGCTGTTTTTT	CASSPEGVTNGELFF
15	TRBV9	TRBD1	.	TRBJ1-2	TGTGCCAGCAGCGTCACGGGACAGCCTATTTATGGCTACACCTTC	CASSVTGQPIYGYTF
12	TRBV11-2	.	.	TRBJ2-5	TGTGCCAGCAGCTCAACTCGGGAGACCCAGTACTTC	CASSSTRETQYF
12	TRBV2	.	few	TRBJ2-5	TGTGCCAGCAACGCAGGCCAAGAGACCCAGTACTTC	CASNAGQETQYF
16	TRBV7-2	TRBD2	.	TRBJ2-5	TGTGCCAGCAGCTTAGAACTAGCGGGAGTTTTAGAGACCCAGTACTTC	CASSLELAGVLETQYF
14	TRBV7-8	.	few	TRBJ1-5	TGTGCCAGCAGCTTAGTAAGGGGTATATGGCCCCAGCATTTT	CASSLVRGIWPQHF
15	TRBV6-1	.	few	TRBJ1-4	TGTGCCAGCAGTGAGGTCCGCGGGGACCCGGAAAAACTGTTTTTT	CASSEVRGDPEKLFF
13	TRBV29-1	TRBD1	.	TRBJ2-2	TGCAGCGGAGGACAGGGAGACACCGGGGAGCTGTTTTTT	CSGGQGDTGELFF
13	TRBV29-1	.	.	TRBJ2-5	TGCAGCGTTTCAGGGAGAGTGAGTGAGACCCAGTACTTC	CSVSGRVSETQYF
14	TRBV2	TRBD1	.	TRBJ2-2	TGTGCCAGCAGGAGACAGGGGGCGACCGGGGAGCTGTTTTTT	CASRRQGATGELFF
14	TRBV29-1	TRBD2	.	TRBJ2-7	TGCAGCGTTGAAACTAGCGGGGCCTCCTACGAGCAGTACTTC	CSVETSGASYEQYF
15	TRBV5-1	TRBD1	.	TRBJ2-5	TGCGCCAGCAGCAAGGGACAGGGTTTCCAAGAGACCCAGTACTTC	CASSKGQGFQETQYF
14	TRBV5-1	.	.	TRBJ2-7	TGCGCCAGCAGCCCTAAGACTAGCTCCTACGAGCAGTACTTC	CASSPKTSSYEQYF
10	TRBV29-1	.	few	TRBJ1-2	TGCAGCGCCTTCGACTATGGCTACACCTTC	CSAFDYGYTF
13	TRBV29-1	.	.	TRBJ2-2	TGCAGCGTTGAATATGGAGGAGCCGGGGAGCTGTTTTTT	CSVEYGGAGELFF
12	TRBV29-1	.	once	TRBJ2-5	TGCAGCGTTGAGATAGTTCAAGAGACCCAGTACTTC	CSVEIVQETQYF
16	TRBV30	.	.	TRBJ1-5	TGTGCCTGGAGTTCCTTCGCGGTTCGGGGACGACAGCCCCAGCATTTT	CAWSSFAVRGRQPQHF
13	TRBV27	.	few	TRBJ1-5	TGTGCCAGCAGTGAAGGGGCTAATCAGCCCCAGCATTTT	CASSEGANQPQHF
14	TRBV28	.	.	TRBJ1-1	TGTGCCAGCAGTTACCCCCGAGTAGGAACTGAAGCTTTCTTT	CASSYPRVGTEAFF
14	TRBV13	TRBD1	.	TRBJ2-7	TGTGCCAGCAGCACCCAGGGACAGGGGGTAAGGCAGTACTTC	CASSTQGQGVRQYF
13	TRBV28	TRBD2	.	TRBJ2-1	TGTGCCAGCAGTTTAGCAGCGGGGAGGGTTCAGATCTTC	CASSLAAGRVQIF
13	TRBV14	.	few	TRBJ2-3	TGTGCCAGCAGCCAAGCGATTTCGGATACGCAGTATTTT	CASSQAISDTQYF
16	TRBV4-1	.	.	TRBJ1-2	TGCGCCAGCAGCCAAGATCATGGGTTCGGGAAGTATGGCTACACCTTC	CASSQDHGFGKYGYTF
14	TRBV30	.	.	TRBJ2-7	TGTGCCTGGAGTTACTGGGACATACCCTACGAGCAGTACTTC	CAWSYWDIPYEQYF
13	TRBV6-5	.	.	TRBJ2-7	TGTGCCAGCAGTTACAGGGACGCCTACGAGCAGTACTTC	CASSYRDAYEQYF
14	TRBV10-3	.	.	TRBJ2-3	TGTGCCATCAGTGAAGAGTCACCCCCGGGAACGCAGTATTTT	CAISEESPPGTQYF
15	TRBV7-6	.	.	TRBJ2-1	TGTGCCAGCAGCCCCAGGGTTGTTGGGGGCAATGAGCAGTTCTTC	CASSPRVVGGNEQFF
8	TRBV2	.	.	TRBJ2-7	TGTGCCAGCAGGGAGCAGTACTTC	CASREQYF
15	TRBV18	.	.	TRBJ2-2	TGTGCCAGCTCACCAACCGGCCAAAGCACCGGGGAGCTGTTTTTT	CASSPTGQSTGELFF
15	TRBV25-1	.	once	TRBJ2-7	TGTGCCAGCAGTGCCCCGGGACACCCAACCTACGAGCAGTACTTC	CASSAPGHPTYEQYF
15	TRBV12-5	TRBD2	.	TRBJ2-3	TGTGCTAGTGCCTCCGGACTAGCGGTCACAGATACGCAGTATTTT	CASASGLAVTDTQYF
13	TRBV30	.	.	TRBJ1-5	TGTGCCTGGAGTGGGCTGGTTAATCAGCCCCAGCATTTT	CAWSGLVNQPQHF
16	TRBV13	.	.	TRBJ2-3	TGTGCCAGCAGCTTAGCGGGGGTCGACGGCACAGATACGCAGTATTTT	CASSLAGVDGTDTQYF
14	TRBV2	TRBD2	.	TRBJ2-7	TGTGCCAGCAAACTGGGGACTAGCGGATACGAGCAGTACTTC	CASKLGTSGYEQYF